The 20 T cell receptor beta chains below come from one sample, sequenced in a study of vaccination effects on CD4 cells after COVID-19. Clones were read by immunoSEQ multiplex PCR, and TCRdb kept only the in-frame ones, dropping some. In the table there are tens of thousands of clones, around 67% of which are singletons. The antigens these receptors bind are not known. The culture ran for nine to eleven days, and then CD4+ T cells were isolated. Two doses of BNT162b2 or mRNA-1273 vaccine were administered to participants. The sequenced sample was CD4+ T cells from PBMCs cultured without peptide, obtained after COVID-19 vaccination. The receptors stem from a human donor who received a COVID-19 vaccine.

The V call is TRBV28, the J call TRBJ2-7; 10 positions agree with TRBD2. The V and J ends lost 6 bases and 2 bases, in that order; junction bases with no gene match: 7. The CDR3 has 15 amino acids. Germline CDR1 MDHEN, CDR2 SYDVKM. CDR3 sequence (DNA): TGTGCCAGCAGCGATACTAGCGGGGCGGCCTACGAGCAGTACGTC. This sequence encodes CASSDTSGAAYEQYV.

The chain joins TRBV5-1 to TRBJ2-6; D uncertain. Germline assignment: CDR1 SGHRS and CDR2 YFSETQ. V was pared by 4 bases and J by 1 base, with 6 bases between. This CDR3 is 14 amino acids long. The CDR3 region is CASSPGSGANVLTF. The DNA of the CDR3 is TGCGCCAGCAGCCCGGGTTCTGGGGCCAACGTCCTGACTTTC.

This clone has a single count. The CDR3 DNA reads TGTGCCAGCAGCTTAGTCGGGACAGGGCGCCTGGCTAACTATGGCTACACCTTC. It translates to CASSLVGTGRLANYGYTF. The chain uses TRBV11-2 and TRBJ1-2, with 9 bases identical to TRBD1. The ends lost 1 base at V and 0 bases at J; junction bases unmatched: 9. Per the germline V gene, CDR1 is SGHAT and CDR2 is FQNNGV. There are 18 residues in the CDR3.

This clone has only a few counts. The chain employs TRBV9 and TRBJ1-2; TRBD1 agrees at 7 bases. The junction had 4 bases not matched to a gene; V was cut back by 5 bases and J by 6 bases. Germline V lookup: CDR1 SGDLS, CDR2 YYNGEE. CDR3 length equals 12 residues. CDR3 region: CASSTGVDGYTF. In DNA form, the CDR3 reads TGTGCCAGCAGTACAGGGGTAGATGGCTACACCTTC. The whole variable domain, remainder taken from reference TRBV9 and TRBJ1-2, is DSGVTQTPKHLITATGQRVTLRCSPRSGDLSVYWYQQSLDQGLQFLIQYYNGEERAKGNILERFSAQQFPDLHSELNLSSLELGDSALYFCASSTGVDGYTFGSGTRLTVV.

The chain combines TRBV27 with TRBJ1-1; 9 nucleotides align to TRBD1. The CDR3 is 15 residues long. Germline V gene lookup returns CDR1 MNHEY and CDR2 SMNVEV (reference sequence). The ends lost 2 bases at V and 7 bases at J; junction bases unmatched: 8. The CDR3 nucleotides are TGTGCCAGCAGTTTAACTTGGGACAGGGCTGGTGAAGCTTTCTTT. Its protein product is CASSLTWDRAGEAFF.

This rearrangement joins TRBV25-1 to TRBJ2-2; TRBD1 is a possible D gene (5 bases). The V and J ends lost 4 bases and 6 bases respectively, with 24 bases between them. This CDR3 region has 18 residues. Per the germline V gene, CDR1 is MGHDK and CDR2 is SYGVNS. The CDR3 is CASSAFPAGQGGAGELFF. The DNA of the CDR3 is TGTGCCAGCAGTGCCTTCCCGGCCGGGCAGGGCGGTGCCGGGGAGCTGTTTTTT.

The chain carries TRBV18 and TRBJ1-4; no clear D. This CDR3 is 15 amino acids long. Germline V CDR1 and CDR2: KGHSH, LQKENI. Trimming removed 4 bases from V and 0 bases from J, with 9 bases in between. Here the CDR3 DNA reads TGTGCCAGCTCACGGTCGGTCGCAACTAATGAAAAACTGTTTTTT. Its translation: CASSRSVATNEKLFF.

J is TRBJ2-5 and V is TRBV20-1; D call uncertain. Per germline, CDR1 DFQATT and CDR2 SNEGSKA (reference sequence). Trimming pared 5 bases from V and 7 bases from J, leaving 8 bases between. The CDR3 has 10 residues. The CDR3 sequence is CSAGVGTQYF. The CDR3 coding sequence is TGCAGTGCTGGGGTCGGGACCCAGTACTTC.

This clone was detected a few times. The chain recombines TRBV7-2 with TRBJ1-2; D uncertain. The ends were cut back, 5 bases at V and 3 bases at J, with 7 bases in the middle. Germline CDR1 SGHTA, CDR2 FQGNSA. There are 12 residues in the CDR3. In DNA form, the CDR3 reads TGTGCCAGCAGCCACTCCTACTATGGCTACACCTTC. This gives the protein CASSHSYYGYTF.

The chain combines TRBV6-5 with TRBJ2-1; 11 bases agree with TRBD1. Germline lookup yields CDR1 MNHEY and CDR2 SVGAGI. CDR3 length: 15 residues. With 2 bases clipped from V and 8 bases from J, the junction kept 5 bases outside the gene matches. Here the CDR3 DNA reads TGTGCCAGCAGTTACAGCGGGACAGGGGGACATGAGCAGTTCTTC. Its protein product is CASSYSGTGGHEQFF.

The chain is built from TRBV7-2 and TRBJ1-1; weak D call: TRBD1 (6 bases). The V gene lost 9 bases and the J gene lost 3 bases, with 14 bases spanning the gap. CDR3 length equals 13 residues. Per the germline V gene, CDR1 is SGHTA and CDR2 is FQGNSA. CDR3 DNA: TGTGCCAGTAGTGCACAGGGTTACACTGAAGCTTTCTTT. Protein sequence: CASSAQGYTEAFF.

The CDR3 region is CASSPGRSYNSPLHF. DNA for the CDR3: TGTGCCAGCAGTCCGGGCCGCTCCTATAATTCACCCCTCCACTTT. The chain carries TRBV6-5 and TRBJ1-6; D is ambiguous. From germline, CDR1 is MNHEY and CDR2 SVGAGI. The CDR3 totals 15 residues. Trimming removed 5 bases from V and 0 bases from J, with 8 bases in between.

This rearrangement joins TRBV9 to TRBJ1-1; D is possibly TRBD1 (6 bases). There are 15 residues in the CDR3. V lost 1 base to trimming and J lost 5 bases, with 15 bases between them. The germline V gene encodes CDR1 SGDLS and CDR2 YYNGEE. The CDR3 here is CASSVSGGPGTEAFF. In nucleotides, the CDR3 is TGTGCCAGCAGCGTATCGGGGGGGCCTGGGACTGAAGCTTTCTTT.

A note on this clone: The sample holds other DNA sequences that translate to the same CDR3. The chain employs TRBV6-1 and TRBJ2-2; D uncertain. The CDR3 covers 12 residues. Trimming stripped 3 bases from V and 4 bases from J, with 3 bases between. The germline V gene has CDR1 MNHNS and CDR2 SASEGT. Here the CDR3 DNA reads TGTGCCAGCAGTGAGGGCACCGGGGAGCTGTTTTTT. As protein: CASSEGTGELFF.

V gene TRBV9 combines with J gene TRBJ2-2; 7 nucleotides match TRBD1. CDR3 size: 15 residues. Losses at the gene ends were 4 bases for V and 3 bases for J; bases not matched to a gene: 6. The germline V gene has CDR1 SGDLS and CDR2 YYNGEE. The CDR3 DNA follows: TGTGCCAGCAGCACACACAGGGGTGACACCGGGGAGCTGTTTTTT. This codes for CASSTHRGDTGELFF.

The chain is built from TRBV6-5 and TRBJ1-6; 7 bases fit TRBD1. Germline-derived CDR1 and CDR2 are MNHEY and SVGAGI. CDR3 length equals 15 residues. Trimming cost V 5 bases and J 7 bases; bases outside gene matches: 8. CDR3 in DNA: TGTGCCAGCAGTATAGACAGGGCGGTGAATTCACCCCTCCACTTT. The encoded protein is CASSIDRAVNSPLHF.

The chain couples TRBV9 to TRBJ2-2, with D uncertain. The germline V gene has CDR1 SGDLS and CDR2 YYNGEE. CDR3 size: 12 residues. V gave up 6 bases and J gave up 0 bases, with 3 bases separating them. The CDR3 is CASNPNTGELFF. For the CDR3, the DNA is TGTGCCAGCAATCCGAACACCGGGGAGCTGTTTTTT.

The V call is TRBV10-2, the J call TRBJ2-3; unclear D gene. Germline CDR1 is WSHSY and CDR2 is SAAADI. The CDR3 has 12 amino acids. The germline V and J ends were trimmed by 0 bases and 2 bases, with 0 bases remaining between them. The CDR3 protein is CASSESTDTQYF. The CDR3, as DNA: TGCGCCAGCAGTGAGTCCACAGATACGCAGTATTTT.

The J gene is TRBJ2-5, the V gene TRBV30; D is unresolved. V lost 3 bases and J lost 1, with 6 bases in between. This CDR3 contains 12 residues. From germline, CDR1 is GTSNPN and CDR2 SVGIG (reference sequence). The CDR3 coding sequence is TGTGCCTGGAGGGCCAGCCAAGAGACCCAGTACTTC. Translated: CAWRASQETQYF.

CDR3 DNA sequence: TGCGCCAGCAGCTACCCCCACACCGGCGTTAAGGGTAAAAGTGATCAGCCCCAGCATTTT. Protein sequence: CASSYPHTGVKGKSDQPQHF. V usage is TRBV5-1 and J usage is TRBJ1-5; D gene uncertain. There are 20 residues in the CDR3. The ends were cut back, 3 bases at V and 5 bases at J, with 30 bases in the middle. Germline CDR1 and CDR2: SGHRS and YFSETQ.